This is a list of T cell receptor beta chains from one sample in a study of cytomegalovirus exposure and HLA in healthy donors. Sequencing was performed with immunoSEQ multiplex PCR; in TCRdb, only in-frame clones are kept and a portion is missing. The repertoire holds roughly 100,000 clones, with 74% as singletons. The sequencing sample was made of PBMCs. Source of these receptors: a man aged 45 to 65 in good health and CMV-seropositive. Each CDR3 is given with its conserved first and last residue. D genes are given only for firm matches. The size field is filled for only some rows; it gives once, few, many or a size class.

D	size	J	V	DNA	CDR3
-	-	TRBJ2-3	TRBV19	TGTGCCAGTAGTAGAGACAGGTTCACAGATACGCAGTATTTT	CASSRDRFTDTQYF
TRBD1	-	TRBJ1-1	TRBV6-1	TGTGCCAGCACTAATTACAGGGGCACTGAAGCTTTCTTT	CASTNYRGTEAFF
-	-	TRBJ2-2	TRBV6-5	TGTGCCAGCAGTTACTCGCGCCGGACCGGGGAGCTGTTTTTT	CASSYSRRTGELFF
-	few	TRBJ2-1	TRBV9	TGTGCCAGCAGCGTAGCTAGCGCCCCCTACAATGAGCAGTTCTTC	CASSVASAPYNEQFF
-	-	TRBJ1-2	TRBV9	TGTGCCAGAGACACAGACTATGGCTACACCTTC	CARDTDYGYTF
TRBD1	-	TRBJ2-3	TRBV7-3	TGTGCCAGCAGCTGGACAGGGGGAGCTGTAGATACGCAGTATTTT	CASSWTGGAVDTQYF
TRBD2	once	TRBJ2-7	TRBV5-4	TGTGCCAGCAGCTCGACTAGCGGCTACGAGCAGTACTTC	CASSSTSGYEQYF
TRBD2	few	TRBJ2-5	TRBV6-1	TGTGCCAGCAGTGAATTAGCGGGGAGCCAAGAGACCCAGTACTTC	CASSELAGSQETQYF
-	-	TRBJ1-1	TRBV25-1	TGTGCCAGCAGCGACCCTCGCGGGGAGGGGAGGACTGAAGCTTTCTTT	CASSDPRGEGRTEAFF
-	-	TRBJ2-7	TRBV28	TGTGCCAGCAGTAGGGCAGGGTCCTACGAGCAGTACTTC	CASSRAGSYEQYF
-	-	TRBJ2-2	TRBV19	TGTGCCAGTAGTACCGGACTCACCGGGGAGCTGTTTTTT	CASSTGLTGELFF
TRBD2	-	TRBJ2-7	TRBV7-2	TGTGCCAGCAGCTTAGGGTCTAGCGGGAGGAAGGTTAGTGCCTACGAGCAGTACTTC	CASSLGSSGRKVSAYEQYF
-	-	TRBJ2-2	TRBV19	TGTGCCAGTAGTAGCGAGGGGAACACCGGGGAGCTGTTTTTT	CASSSEGNTGELFF
-	-	TRBJ2-1	TRBV12-5	TGTGCTAGTGGCTTGACAATCTACAATGAGCAGTTCTTC	CASGLTIYNEQFF
TRBD1	-	TRBJ2-7	TRBV5-1	TGCGCCAGCAGCTTGGTGGCAGGGGGTCCCTACGAGCAGTACTTC	CASSLVAGGPYEQYF
-	-	TRBJ2-3	TRBV9	TGTGCCAGCAGCGACGTGGGGGGTCCAGATACGCAGTATTTT	CASSDVGGPDTQYF
TRBD2	-	TRBJ2-3	TRBV5-1	TGCGCCAGCAGCTTGGGGCAGGGAGGGACAGATACGCAGTATTTT	CASSLGQGGTDTQYF
TRBD2	-	TRBJ2-7	TRBV4-1	TGCGCCAGCAGCCAAGATGGGGCGGGGGGGGCCACGGGGGAGCAGTACTTC	CASSQDGAGGATGEQYF
-	few	TRBJ1-1	TRBV2	TGTGCCAGCAGTGCTTTGATGGACAGTGAAGCTTTCTTT	CASSALMDSEAFF
-	-	TRBJ1-2	TRBV4-1	TGCGCCAGCAGCCAAAATGGCCTCTATGGCTACACCTTC	CASSQNGLYGYTF
-	-	TRBJ2-7	TRBV19	TGTGCCAGTAGACTCAAAGTGGGGCAGTCCTACGAGCAGTACTTC	CASRLKVGQSYEQYF
TRBD1	-	TRBJ1-4	TRBV6-5	TGTGCCAGCAGTTACGGGATTGGGACAGGGAATGAAAAACTGTTTTTT	CASSYGIGTGNEKLFF
TRBD2	-	TRBJ2-7	TRBV19	TGTGCCAGTAGTATAGGGGCTAGCGGGGACTACGAGCAGTACTTC	CASSIGASGDYEQYF
TRBD2	-	TRBJ2-7	TRBV7-9	TGTGCCAGCAGCTTAGGGCGGGGGGCCAGCGGCGAGCAGTACTTC	CASSLGRGASGEQYF
-	-	TRBJ1-1	TRBV7-2	TGTGCCAGCAGCTCTTCGGGAGGGTGGGCTGAAGCTTTCTTT	CASSSSGGWAEAFF
TRBD1	-	TRBJ2-1	TRBV10-3	TGTGCCATCAGTCCGGGACAGGGGGTGAATGAGCAGTTCTTC	CAISPGQGVNEQFF
-	-	TRBJ2-2	TRBV6-6	TGTGCCAGCAGTTACTCACTAGACCCCGGGGAGCTGTTTTTT	CASSYSLDPGELFF
TRBD2	-	TRBJ2-7	TRBV9	TGTGCCAGCAGCGTGGAGCGGGAGGGATCTTACGAGCAGTACTTC	CASSVEREGSYEQYF
TRBD1	-	TRBJ2-7	TRBV7-9	TGTTCCAGCAGCTTAAGGGGACAGGGACCCGCCTACGAGCAGTACTTC	CSSSLRGQGPAYEQYF
TRBD2	few	TRBJ2-1	TRBV7-2	TGTGCCAGCAGCTTTGCTAGCGGGATCTCGGATGAGCAGTTCTTC	CASSFASGISDEQFF
-	few	TRBJ1-6	TRBV25-1	TGTGCCAGCAGTGAAGGGGTAGGGAGTACCTCACCCCTCCACTTT	CASSEGVGSTSPLHF
TRBD2	-	TRBJ2-3	TRBV28	TGTGCCAGCAGTTTACAGCGGGAGTACACAGATACGCAGTATTTT	CASSLQREYTDTQYF
TRBD1	-	TRBJ1-2	TRBV4-1	TGCGCCAGCAGCCAGGGCCGACAGGGCTATGGCTACACCTTC	CASSQGRQGYGYTF
TRBD1	-	TRBJ2-6	TRBV10-1	TGCGCCAGCAGCACCGGGACAGGGATACCTGGGGCCAACGTCCTGACTTTC	CASSTGTGIPGANVLTF
TRBD2	-	TRBJ2-1	TRBV2	TGTGCCAGCAGTTGGACTAGCGGGGTACACTACAATGAGCAGTTCTTC	CASSWTSGVHYNEQFF
-	few	TRBJ2-3	TRBV5-1	TGCGCCAGCAGCCCGGGGACACTGAGTACAGGGAGCACAGATACGCAGTATTTT	CASSPGTLSTGSTDTQYF
TRBD1	-	TRBJ2-3	TRBV6-1	TGTGCCAGCAGAGACAGGGGCAGTACAGATACGCAGTATTTT	CASRDRGSTDTQYF
TRBD2	-	TRBJ2-1	TRBV5-1	TGCGCCAGCTGCTTCCGGGGGGTTAGCAATGAGCAGTTCTTC	CASCFRGVSNEQFF
TRBD2	-	TRBJ2-7	TRBV18	TGTGCCAGCTCACCTTCTAGCGGGAGGGCCCCCGAGCAGTACTTC	CASSPSSGRAPEQYF